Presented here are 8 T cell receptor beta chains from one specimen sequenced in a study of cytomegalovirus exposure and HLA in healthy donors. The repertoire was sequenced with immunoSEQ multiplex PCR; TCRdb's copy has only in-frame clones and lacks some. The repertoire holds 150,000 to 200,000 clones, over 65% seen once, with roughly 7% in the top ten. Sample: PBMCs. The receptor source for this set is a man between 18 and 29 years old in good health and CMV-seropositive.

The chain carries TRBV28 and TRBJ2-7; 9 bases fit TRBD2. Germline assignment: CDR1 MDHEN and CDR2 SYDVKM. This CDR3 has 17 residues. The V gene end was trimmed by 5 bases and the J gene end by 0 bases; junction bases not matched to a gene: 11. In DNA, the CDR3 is TGTGCCAGCAGTCAGACCGCAAGCGGGAGGCACTCCTACGAGCAGTACTTC. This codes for CASSQTASGRHSYEQYF.

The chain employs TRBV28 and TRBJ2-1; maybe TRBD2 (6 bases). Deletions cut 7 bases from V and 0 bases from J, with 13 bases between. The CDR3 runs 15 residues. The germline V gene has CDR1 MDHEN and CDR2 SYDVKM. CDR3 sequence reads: CASTPAGNSYNEQFF. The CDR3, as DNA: TGTGCCAGCACCCCCGCGGGGAACTCCTACAATGAGCAGTTCTTC.

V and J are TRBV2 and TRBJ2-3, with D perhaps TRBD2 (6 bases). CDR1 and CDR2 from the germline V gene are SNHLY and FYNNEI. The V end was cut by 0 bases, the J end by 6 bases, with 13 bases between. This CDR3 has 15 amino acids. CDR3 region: CASSEARWDSDTQYF. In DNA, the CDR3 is TGTGCCAGCAGTGAAGCGCGGTGGGACTCTGATACGCAGTATTTT.

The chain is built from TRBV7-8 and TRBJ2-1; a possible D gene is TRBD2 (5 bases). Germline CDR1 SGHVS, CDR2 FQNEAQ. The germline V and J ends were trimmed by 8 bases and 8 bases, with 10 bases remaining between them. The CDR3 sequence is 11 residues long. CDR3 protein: CASGLGDEQFF. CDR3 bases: TGTGCCAGCGGACTCGGCGATGAGCAGTTCTTC.

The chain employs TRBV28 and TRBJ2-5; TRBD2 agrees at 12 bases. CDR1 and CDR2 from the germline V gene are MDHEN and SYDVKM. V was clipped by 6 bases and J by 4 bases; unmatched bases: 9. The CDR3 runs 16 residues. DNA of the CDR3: TGTGCCAGCAGCGCCCCTAGCGGGAGGGCCCGAGAGACCCAGTACTTC. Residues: CASSAPSGRARETQYF.

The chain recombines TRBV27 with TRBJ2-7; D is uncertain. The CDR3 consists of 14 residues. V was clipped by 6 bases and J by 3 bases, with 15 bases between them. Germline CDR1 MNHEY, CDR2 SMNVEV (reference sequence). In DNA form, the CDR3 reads TGTGCCAGCAGCCCAATTAACCAGTTCTACGAGCAGTACTTC. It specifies CASSPINQFYEQYF.

CDR3 sequence (DNA): TGTGCCAGCAGCAAAGTACGGGGGGGCTACAATGAGCAGTTCTTC. Translated, it gives CASSKVRGGYNEQFF. The chain joins TRBV27 to TRBJ2-1; 8 nucleotides match TRBD2. Germline lookup yields CDR1 MNHEY and CDR2 SMNVEV (reference sequence). CDR3 size: 15 residues. V lost 6 bases and J lost 3; bases outside the gene matches: 7.

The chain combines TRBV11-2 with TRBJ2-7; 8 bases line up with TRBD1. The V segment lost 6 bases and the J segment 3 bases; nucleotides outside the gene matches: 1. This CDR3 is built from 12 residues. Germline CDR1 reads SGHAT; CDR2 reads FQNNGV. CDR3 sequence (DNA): TGTGCCAGCAGACAGGGGGTCTACGAGCAGTACTTC. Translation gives CASRQGVYEQYF.